This T cell receptor beta chain was found in a study of blood T cell repertoires in COVID-19 (TCRdb year 2020). Concerning the study at large: Samples covering the acute and convalescent phases of COVID-19 were provided by collaborators in the United States, Italy and Spain. Deeply sampled blood TCRbeta repertoires from subjects exposed to, actively infected with, or recovered from COVID-19 were included in the dataset. HLA class I and class II types, where available, came from metadata supplied by the sample provider rather than from assay-based typing. The repertoires were released in a freely available public database intended as a resource for research on the immune response to SARS-CoV-2. Samples came from the ongoing ImmuneRACE study (first 160 participants) plus 1,254 subjects from 6 global collaborators. Sample metadata almost always included a de-identified subject ID, COVID-19 status, age in years and sex. The material from the prospective study consisted of cDNA or gDNA derived from T cells, B-cell-depleted T cells, or PBMCs.

Overall study outcomes, separate from this receptor: The amount of clinical and demographic metadata varied by source and participant and was provided uncurated.

Turning to this clone: The antigen it recognizes is unknown. Nothing much larger sits one base from this clone, and base qualities are not available.

In the germline V gene, CDR1 corresponds to MGHRA and CDR2 to YSYEKL. Counted from cysteine to phenylalanine, this CDR3 has 15 amino acids. Only CDR3 DNA is held: 45 bases, read in frame from base 1. Here V drops 2 bases and J drops 2 bases, and the junction holds 5 bases not matched to any gene. TCRbeta CDR3 regions were amplified from genomic DNA by means of the immunoSEQ Assay, a bias-controlled multiplex PCR. As for the original processing: The number of nucleated cells in each sample was estimated from the amplification of reference gene primers within the assay. To quantify the absolute abundance of each unique TCRbeta CDR3 rearrangement, sequence reads were collapsed and filtered. For each sample, productive Simpson clonality was calculated by taking the square root of Simpson's diversity index across productive rearrangements. This is the immuneACCESS table as TCRdb keeps it, with only in-frame sequences that have V and J called. A part of the clones is gone; compared with another copy, unresolved V genes explain less than half, and the rest is unexplained. The V and J calls and the clone size are those of that table, but D and trimming were determined from the DNA. In this sample the table shows around 100,000 clones, 90% of which occur a single time. The ten largest clones add up to about 5.2% of the sample.

Collaborating institutions collected whole blood in K2EDTA tubes following their own protocols. For TCRbeta analysis, collaborators shipped samples in one of three forms: frozen whole blood, isolated PBMCs, or DNA extracted from either of those sample types. The source is a man in his fifties or sixties with acute or convalescent COVID-19. The chain is encoded by TRBV4-1 joined to TRBJ2-7; TRBD1 aligns with 8 central bases. The source material was peripheral blood. The nucleotides read TGCGCCAGCAGCCAACCGGGACAGGATACCTACGAGCAGTACTTC. This is translated as CASSQPGQDTYEQYF.